The source of this TCR beta chain is a study of T cells in Graves' hyperthyroidism and ophthalmopathy. Authors of the study amplified TCR beta CDR3 regions from RNA transcripts. HTBI primers were employed in a first-round RT-PCR of the TCR CDR3. One entry per CDR3 protein results from TCRdb running MiXCR on the multiplex PCR reads. This repertoire shows 640,000 or so distinct CDR3 sequences, 14% found once; its top ten account for roughly 6.9%. Many counts were recorded for this clonotype. Its antigen is undetermined. The authors obtained PBMCs from about 9 ml of fresh peripheral blood. Study conclusions and caveats: The model identified upcoming ophthalmopathy a median approximately 6.4 months ahead of onset. Also found in blood were most expanded thyroid clonotypes above 0.001.

The CDR3 loop spans 14 amino acids. Germline loops: CDR1 MNHNS, CDR2 SASEGT. The V segment lost 5 bases and the J segment 2 bases; nucleotides outside the gene matches: 6. Sequences were obtained from blood. The sequence was obtained from a woman aged 18-30 years with Graves' ophthalmopathy. The rearrangement links TRBV6-1 to TRBJ2-7; 7 bases are a match to TRBD1. The CDR3 protein is CASSQGVGAYEQYF. The DNA of the CDR3 is TGTGCCAGCAGTCAGGGGGTTGGGGCCTACGAGCAGTACTTC.